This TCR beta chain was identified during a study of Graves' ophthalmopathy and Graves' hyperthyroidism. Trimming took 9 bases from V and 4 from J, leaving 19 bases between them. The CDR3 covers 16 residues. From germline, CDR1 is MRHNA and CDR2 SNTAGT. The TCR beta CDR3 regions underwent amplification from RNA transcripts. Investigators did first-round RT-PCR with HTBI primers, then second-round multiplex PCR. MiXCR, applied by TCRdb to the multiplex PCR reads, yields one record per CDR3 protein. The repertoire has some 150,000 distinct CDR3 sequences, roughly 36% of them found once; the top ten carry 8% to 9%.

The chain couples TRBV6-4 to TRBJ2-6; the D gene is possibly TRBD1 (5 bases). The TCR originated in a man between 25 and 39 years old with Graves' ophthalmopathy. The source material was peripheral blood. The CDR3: CASTTASTWGANVLTF. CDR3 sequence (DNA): TGTGCCAGTACGACAGCGAGTACGTGGGGGGCCAACGTCCTGACTTTC.